This is a list of T cell receptor beta chains from one sample in a study of CD8+ T cells in alopecia areata. Profiling relied on immunoSEQ multiplex PCR, and the TCRdb table lists in-frame clones only, not all of them. Of around 250,000 clones listed, 67% are singletons. The sample was CD4+ T cells sorted from blood, taken at week 0. Every receptor here comes from a human donor with alopecia areata. Both conserved end residues are part of each CDR3. The D gene is left open where the match is weak.

J gene: TRBJ1-4
V gene: TRBV30
D gene: NA
CDR3 protein: CAWSSPWSTNEKLFF

J gene: TRBJ2-4
V gene: TRBV6-6
D gene: NA
CDR3 protein: CASSYGGSVQYF

J gene: TRBJ2-1
V gene: TRBV9
D gene: NA
CDR3 protein: CASSVGQHNEQFF

J gene: TRBJ1-6
V gene: TRBV2
D gene: NA
CDR3 protein: CASRPYNSPLHF

J gene: TRBJ2-5
V gene: TRBV7-6
D gene: NA
CDR3 protein: CASSLSPGPGETQYF

J gene: TRBJ1-6
V gene: TRBV14
D gene: NA
CDR3 protein: CASSQEGLSPLHF

J gene: TRBJ1-1
V gene: TRBV10-3
D gene: NA
CDR3 protein: CAISESAGSTEAFF

J gene: TRBJ2-5
V gene: TRBV7-2
D gene: TRBD1
CDR3 protein: CASGDRGRGQETQYF

J gene: TRBJ1-2
V gene: TRBV4-3
D gene: TRBD1
CDR3 protein: CASSQEDRGGYTF

J gene: TRBJ2-5
V gene: TRBV7-9
D gene: TRBD1
CDR3 protein: CASSLWTGGKETQYF

J gene: TRBJ2-3
V gene: TRBV29-1
D gene: NA
CDR3 protein: CSVEEVSGVRVTDTQYF

J gene: TRBJ1-1
V gene: TRBV27
D gene: NA
CDR3 protein: CASSLLAGRANTEAFF

J gene: TRBJ1-1
V gene: TRBV11-2
D gene: TRBD1
CDR3 protein: CASSFTGVPEAFF

J gene: TRBJ1-6
V gene: TRBV27
D gene: NA
CDR3 protein: CASSLLLTNSYNSPLHF

J gene: TRBJ2-2
V gene: TRBV2
D gene: NA
CDR3 protein: CASSNLKGRTGELFF

J gene: TRBJ2-3
V gene: TRBV29-1
D gene: NA
CDR3 protein: CSVVESLGDTQYF

J gene: TRBJ1-5
V gene: TRBV7-9
D gene: TRBD1
CDR3 protein: CASSSGGMEPQHF

J gene: TRBJ2-3
V gene: TRBV7-2
D gene: NA
CDR3 protein: CASSQEWVRDTQYF

J gene: TRBJ2-1
V gene: TRBV14
D gene: NA
CDR3 protein: CASSQDLGLGQFF

J gene: TRBJ2-1
V gene: TRBV29-1
D gene: NA
CDR3 protein: CSVRPGVEGPQFF

J gene: TRBJ1-2
V gene: TRBV12-5
D gene: NA
CDR3 protein: CASAWEGQSLGGYTF

J gene: TRBJ2-6
V gene: TRBV18
D gene: TRBD1
CDR3 protein: CASSPTGTGNSGANVLTF

J gene: TRBJ2-1
V gene: TRBV30
D gene: TRBD2
CDR3 protein: CAWSVGWSGRYNEQFF

J gene: TRBJ1-1
V gene: TRBV29-1
D gene: NA
CDR3 protein: CSVDRAGVNTEAFF

J gene: TRBJ2-2
V gene: TRBV9
D gene: TRBD2
CDR3 protein: CASSGLMTSDTELFF

J gene: TRBJ2-2
V gene: TRBV30
D gene: NA
CDR3 protein: CAWTPYTGELFF

J gene: TRBJ2-1
V gene: TRBV29-1
D gene: NA
CDR3 protein: CSVARQYNEQFF

J gene: TRBJ1-5
V gene: TRBV4-2
D gene: NA
CDR3 protein: CASSQDRGEGQPQHF

J gene: TRBJ2-3
V gene: TRBV29-1
D gene: NA
CDR3 protein: CSVEDISRDTYTDTQYF

J gene: TRBJ1-2
V gene: TRBV4-1
D gene: NA
CDR3 protein: CASSQGTGSSYTF

J gene: TRBJ2-6
V gene: TRBV5-6
D gene: NA
CDR3 protein: CASSSLPSGANVLTF

J gene: TRBJ1-4
V gene: TRBV30
D gene: NA
CDR3 protein: CAWTPSGQKLFF

J gene: TRBJ2-7
V gene: TRBV29-1
D gene: NA
CDR3 protein: CSVDMGTSYEQYF

J gene: TRBJ2-7
V gene: TRBV5-1
D gene: TRBD2
CDR3 protein: CASSSLGGNEQYF

J gene: TRBJ2-7
V gene: TRBV4-1
D gene: NA
CDR3 protein: CASSQDWSDAYEQYF

J gene: TRBJ1-1
V gene: TRBV30
D gene: NA
CDR3 protein: CAWRGKGLDGEAFF

J gene: TRBJ1-2
V gene: TRBV29-1
D gene: NA
CDR3 protein: CSARLDGYTF

J gene: TRBJ2-5
V gene: TRBV25-1
D gene: TRBD1
CDR3 protein: CASTPAGQGQETQYF

J gene: TRBJ2-5
V gene: TRBV7-2
D gene: NA
CDR3 protein: CASSLILLKTQYF

J gene: TRBJ2-2
V gene: TRBV6-1
D gene: NA
CDR3 protein: CASSVGTGELFF

J gene: TRBJ2-5
V gene: TRBV9
D gene: TRBD2
CDR3 protein: CASSVGLAGGETQYF

J gene: TRBJ2-5
V gene: TRBV5-4
D gene: TRBD2
CDR3 protein: CASSQALAGGRETQYF

J gene: TRBJ2-6
V gene: TRBV6-5
D gene: NA
CDR3 protein: CASCRISGANVLTF

J gene: TRBJ2-5
V gene: TRBV4-3
D gene: NA
CDR3 protein: CASSQDTGALETQYF

J gene: TRBJ2-3
V gene: TRBV30
D gene: NA
CDR3 protein: CAWSVRHTQYF

J gene: TRBJ2-3
V gene: TRBV7-3
D gene: NA
CDR3 protein: CASSSQGGTDTQYF

J gene: TRBJ2-1
V gene: TRBV4-2
D gene: NA
CDR3 protein: CASSQAGRSNWDEQFF

J gene: TRBJ1-1
V gene: TRBV5-6
D gene: TRBD1
CDR3 protein: CASSRDRGTEAFF

J gene: TRBJ2-1
V gene: TRBV7-9
D gene: NA
CDR3 protein: CASSRTEQFF

J gene: TRBJ1-1
V gene: TRBV5-1
D gene: NA
CDR3 protein: CASSLGPQGGGTEAFF

J gene: TRBJ2-6
V gene: TRBV6-1
D gene: NA
CDR3 protein: CATNLAGPGANVLTF

J gene: TRBJ1-2
V gene: TRBV29-1
D gene: NA
CDR3 protein: CSADRGVDYGYTF